This TCR beta chain was obtained from a study of blood T cell repertoires in COVID-19 (dated by TCRdb to about 2020). About the full investigation: Collaborator samples came from the United States, Italy and Spain and covered acute and convalescent phases of COVID-19. The prospective study material was composed of cDNA or gDNA derived from T cells, B-cell-depleted T cells, or PBMCs. The dataset comprised deeply sampled blood TCRbeta repertoires from subjects exposed to, actively infected with, or recovered from COVID-19. The repertoires were made available in a free public database intended to serve as a resource for research on the immune response to SARS-CoV-2. The samples were drawn from two sources: the first 160 participants of the ongoing ImmuneRACE study, and fewer than 1,500 subjects contributed by 6 global collaborators. The sample metadata nearly always contained a de-identified subject ID, COVID-19 status, age in years and sex. Where available, HLA class I and class II types were obtained from metadata supplied by the sample provider rather than from assay-based typing. General conclusions and limits of the study: The quantity of clinical and demographic metadata differed by source and by participant and was supplied without curation.

Reading from cysteine to phenylalanine, the CDR3 counts 13 amino acids. Just CDR3 DNA is preserved here, 39 bases in frame from base 1. The germline V gene provides CDR1 SGHDT and CDR2 YYEEEE. V is shortened by 4 bases, J by 5 bases, and the region joining them spans 11 bases. In the case of this clone: What antigen it recognizes has not been identified. No much larger clone exists at a distance of one base, and base qualities are not known.

In the prospective study, participants were roughly 18 to 89 years old, resided in about 25 geographic areas of the United States, and were enrolled through a virtual design. Cohort assignment in the prospective study relied on participant-reported clinical history from a screening survey and a study questionnaire. ImmuneRACE Cohort 3 recovered participants were defined by two consecutive negative NP/OP PCR tests, healthcare professional clearance, or symptom resolution. In the prospective study, whole blood, serum and a nasopharyngeal or oropharyngeal swab were collected from each participant by mobile phlebotomists. Participants in the prospective study had the option to provide additional blood draws and questionnaires over a 2-month period. Before DNA extraction, blood samples from the prospective study were shipped at room temperature or frozen. TCRbeta CDR3 regions were amplified from genomic DNA by means of the immunoSEQ Assay, a bias-controlled multiplex PCR. For the original study's pipeline: The number of nucleated cells in each sample was estimated by amplification of reference gene primers within the assay. To quantify the absolute abundance of each unique TCRbeta CDR3 rearrangement, sequence reads were collapsed and filtered. Productive Simpson clonality was computed per sample as the square root of Simpson's diversity index over productive rearrangements. Entries here come from immuneACCESS through TCRdb and include only in-frame sequences with V and J called. Some clones fail to appear in such tables; in the studies checked, an unresolved V gene covers under half of the shortfall, and the cause of the remainder is unknown. V and J calls and clone size follow that table, whereas D and trimming were derived from the DNA. The sample records about 270,000 clones, about 87% of which are singletons. Jointly, the top ten make up about 3% of the sample.

The chain links TRBV5-6 with TRBJ2-3, and the D gene may be TRBD1, 6 bases matching. This TCR derives from a woman in her fifties or sixties who had recovered from COVID-19. Sequenced material: PBMCs or T cells enriched from blood (not recorded which). Read as DNA, the sequence is TGTGCCAGCAGCCTGGAACAGGGAGATACGCAGTATTTT. Its coded protein is CASSLEQGDTQYF.